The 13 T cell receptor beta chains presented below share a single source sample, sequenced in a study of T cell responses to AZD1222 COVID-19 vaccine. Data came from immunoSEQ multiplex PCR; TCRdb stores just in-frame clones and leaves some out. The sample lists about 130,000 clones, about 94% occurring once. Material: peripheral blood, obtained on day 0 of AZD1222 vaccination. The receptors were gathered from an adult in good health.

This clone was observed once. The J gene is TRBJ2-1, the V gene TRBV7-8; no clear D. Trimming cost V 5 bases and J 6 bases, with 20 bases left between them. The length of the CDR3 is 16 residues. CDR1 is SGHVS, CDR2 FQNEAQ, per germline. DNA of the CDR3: TGTGCCAGCAGCCTCGAGCGAGTGTTGGCGGCCAATGAGCAGTTCTTC. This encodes CASSLERVLAANEQFF.

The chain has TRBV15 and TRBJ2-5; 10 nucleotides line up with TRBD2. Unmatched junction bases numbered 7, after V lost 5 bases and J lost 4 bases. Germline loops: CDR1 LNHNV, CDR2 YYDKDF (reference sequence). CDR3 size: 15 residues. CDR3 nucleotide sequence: TGTGCCACCAGCGGACAGCGGGGGGGCGGAGAGACCCAGTACTTC. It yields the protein CATSGQRGGGETQYF.

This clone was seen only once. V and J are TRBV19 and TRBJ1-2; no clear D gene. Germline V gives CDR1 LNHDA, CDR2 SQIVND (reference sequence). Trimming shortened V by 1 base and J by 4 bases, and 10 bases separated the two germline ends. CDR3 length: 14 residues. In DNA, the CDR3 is TGTGCCAGTAGTATAGTTGGGGAAGGCTATGGCTACACCTTC. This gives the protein CASSIVGEGYGYTF.

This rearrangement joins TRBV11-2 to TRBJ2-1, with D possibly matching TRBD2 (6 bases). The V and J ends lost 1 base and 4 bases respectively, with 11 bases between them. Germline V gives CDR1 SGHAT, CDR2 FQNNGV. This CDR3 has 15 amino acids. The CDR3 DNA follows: TGTGCCAGCAGCTTAGTAGTGGGGGGATACAATGAGCAGTTCTTC. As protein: CASSLVVGGYNEQFF.

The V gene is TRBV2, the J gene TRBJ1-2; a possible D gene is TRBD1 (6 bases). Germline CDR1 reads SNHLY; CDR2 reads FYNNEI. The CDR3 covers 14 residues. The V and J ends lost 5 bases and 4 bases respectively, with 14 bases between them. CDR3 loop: CASSLNRVPYGYTF. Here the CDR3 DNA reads TGTGCCAGCAGTCTTAACAGGGTACCCTATGGCTACACCTTC.

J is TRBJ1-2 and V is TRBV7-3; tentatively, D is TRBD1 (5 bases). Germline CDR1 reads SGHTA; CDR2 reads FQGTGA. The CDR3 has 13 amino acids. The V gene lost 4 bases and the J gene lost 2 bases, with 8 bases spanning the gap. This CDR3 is CASSSGQNYGYTF. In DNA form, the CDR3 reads TGTGCCAGCAGCTCAGGGCAAAACTATGGCTACACCTTC.

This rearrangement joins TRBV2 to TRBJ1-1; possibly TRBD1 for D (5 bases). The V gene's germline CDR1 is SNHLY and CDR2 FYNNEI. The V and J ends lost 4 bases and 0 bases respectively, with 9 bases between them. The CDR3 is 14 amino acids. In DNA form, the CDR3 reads TGTGCCAGCAGTGGTCAGGGAATGAACACTGAAGCTTTCTTT. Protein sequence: CASSGQGMNTEAFF. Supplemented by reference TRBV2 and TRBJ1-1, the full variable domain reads EPEVTQTPSHQVTQMGQEVILRCVPISNHLYFYWYRQILGQKVEFLVSFYNNEISEKSEIFDDQFSVERPDGSNFTLKIRSTKLEDSAMYFCASSGQGMNTEAFFGQGTRLTVV.

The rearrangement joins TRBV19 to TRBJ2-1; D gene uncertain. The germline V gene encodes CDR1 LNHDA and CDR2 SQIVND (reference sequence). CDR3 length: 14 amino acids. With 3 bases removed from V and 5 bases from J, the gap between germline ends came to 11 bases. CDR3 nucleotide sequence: TGTGCCAGTAGTATCTTAATTGAGGACAATGAGCAGTTCTTC. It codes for CASSILIEDNEQFF.

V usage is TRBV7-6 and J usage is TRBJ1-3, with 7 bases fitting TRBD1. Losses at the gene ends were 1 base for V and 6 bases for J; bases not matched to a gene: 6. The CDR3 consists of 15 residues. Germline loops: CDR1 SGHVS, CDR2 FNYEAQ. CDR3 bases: TGTGCCAGCAGCTTAGTCGAGGGGGCCAAAAACACCATATATTTT. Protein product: CASSLVEGAKNTIYF.

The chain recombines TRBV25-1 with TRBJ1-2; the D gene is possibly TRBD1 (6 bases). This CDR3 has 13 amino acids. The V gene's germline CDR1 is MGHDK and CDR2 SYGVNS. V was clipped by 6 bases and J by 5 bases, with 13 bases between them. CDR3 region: CASSVGGLYGYTF. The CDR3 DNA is TGTGCCAGCAGCGTCGGGGGGCTTTATGGCTACACCTTC.

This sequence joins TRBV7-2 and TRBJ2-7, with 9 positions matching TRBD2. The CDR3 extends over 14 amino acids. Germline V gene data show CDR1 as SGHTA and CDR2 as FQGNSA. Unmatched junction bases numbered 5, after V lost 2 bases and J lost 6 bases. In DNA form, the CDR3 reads TGTGCCAGCAGCTTAATCGCGGGAGGGCTCGAGCAGTACTTC. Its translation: CASSLIAGGLEQYF.

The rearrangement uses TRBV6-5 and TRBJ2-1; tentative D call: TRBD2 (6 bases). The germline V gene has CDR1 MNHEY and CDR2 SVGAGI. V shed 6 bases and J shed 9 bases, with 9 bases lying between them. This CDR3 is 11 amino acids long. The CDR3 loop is CASRAAGEQFF. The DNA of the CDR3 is TGTGCCAGCAGGGCAGCGGGTGAGCAGTTCTTC.

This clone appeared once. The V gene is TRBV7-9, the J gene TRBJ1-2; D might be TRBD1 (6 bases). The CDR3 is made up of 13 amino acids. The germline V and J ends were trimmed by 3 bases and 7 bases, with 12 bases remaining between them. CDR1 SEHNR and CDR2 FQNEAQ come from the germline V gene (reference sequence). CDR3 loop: CASSLQGIAGYTF. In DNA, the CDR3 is TGTGCCAGCAGCTTGCAGGGGATTGCTGGCTACACCTTC. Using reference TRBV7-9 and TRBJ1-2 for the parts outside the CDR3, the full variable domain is DTGVSQNPRHKITKRGQNVTFRCDPISEHNRLYWYRQTLGQGPEFLTYFQNEAQLEKSRLLSDRFSAERPKGSFSTLEIQRTEQGDSAMYLCASSLQGIAGYTFGSGTRLTVV.